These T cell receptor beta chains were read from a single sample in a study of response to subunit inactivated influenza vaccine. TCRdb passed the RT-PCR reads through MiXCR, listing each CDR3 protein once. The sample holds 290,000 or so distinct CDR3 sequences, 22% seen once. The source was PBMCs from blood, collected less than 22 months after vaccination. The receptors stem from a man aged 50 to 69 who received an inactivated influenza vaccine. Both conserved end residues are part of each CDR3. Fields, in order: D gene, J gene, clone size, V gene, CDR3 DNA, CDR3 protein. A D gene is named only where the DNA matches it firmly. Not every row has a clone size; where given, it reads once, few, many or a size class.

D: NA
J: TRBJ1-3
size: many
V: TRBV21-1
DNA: TGTGCCAGCAGCAATTTCTTAACCTCTGGAAACACCATATATTTT
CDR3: CASSNFLTSGNTIYF

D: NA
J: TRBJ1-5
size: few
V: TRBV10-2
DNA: TGCGCCAGCAGTGAGGGCCACGGGCAGCCCCAGCATTTT
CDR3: CASSEGHGQPQHF

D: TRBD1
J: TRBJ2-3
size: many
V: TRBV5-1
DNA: TGCGCCAGCAGCAGGGACAGGGGAACAGATACGCAGTATTTT
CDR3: CASSRDRGTDTQYF

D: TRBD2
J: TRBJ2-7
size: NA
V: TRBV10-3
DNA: TGTGCCATCAGTGTAGCTAGCGGGACCTACGAGCAGTACTTC
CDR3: CAISVASGTYEQYF

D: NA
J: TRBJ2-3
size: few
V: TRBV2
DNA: TGTGCACGAAGGAGTGACTCTAGCACAGATACGCAGTATTTT
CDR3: CARRSDSSTDTQYF

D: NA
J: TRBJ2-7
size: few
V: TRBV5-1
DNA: TGCGCCAGCAGCCCGCAGACAACCTACGAGCAGTACTTC
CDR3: CASSPQTTYEQYF

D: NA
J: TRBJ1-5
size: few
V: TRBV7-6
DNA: TGTGCCAGCAGCTTAGGCCAGGGGCCCCAGCATTTT
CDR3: CASSLGQGPQHF

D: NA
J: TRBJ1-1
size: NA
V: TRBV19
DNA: TGTGCCAGTAGTCGGGCCATGAACACTGAAGCTTTCTTT
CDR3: CASSRAMNTEAFF

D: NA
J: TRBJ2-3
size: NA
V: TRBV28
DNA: TGTGCCAGCAGTTTATGGAGCTCAGATGGCTTGGATACGCAGTATTTT
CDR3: CASSLWSSDGLDTQYF

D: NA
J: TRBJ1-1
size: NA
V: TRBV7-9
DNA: TGTGCCAGCAAACCCACTGAAGCTTTCTTT
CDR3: CASKPTEAFF

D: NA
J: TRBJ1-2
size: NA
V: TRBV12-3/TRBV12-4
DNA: TGTGCCAGCAGCCCCGGGAGGGTCTATGGCTACACCTTC
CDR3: CASSPGRVYGYTF

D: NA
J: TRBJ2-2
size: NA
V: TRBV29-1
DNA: TGCAGCGTTGTCTTTGGCGGGACGAACACCGGGGAGCTGTTTTTT
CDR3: CSVVFGGTNTGELFF

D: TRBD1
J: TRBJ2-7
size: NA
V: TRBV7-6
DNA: TGTGCCAGCAGCTCCTGGAGCGGGACAGGGGACCACGAGCAGTACTTC
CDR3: CASSSWSGTGDHEQYF

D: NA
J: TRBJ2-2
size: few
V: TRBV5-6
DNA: TGTGCCAGCAACCCATCCGGGGCTGACACCGGGGAGCTGTTTTTT
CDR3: CASNPSGADTGELFF

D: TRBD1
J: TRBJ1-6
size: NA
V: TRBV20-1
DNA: TGCAGTGCTAGAGATCTGAAGGGGGCTTACTCCTATAATTCACCCCTCCACTTT
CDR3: CSARDLKGAYSYNSPLHF

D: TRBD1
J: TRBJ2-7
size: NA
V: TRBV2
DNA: TGTGCCACTGCCGGGACAGGGGGGGACGAGCAGTACTTC
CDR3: CATAGTGGDEQYF

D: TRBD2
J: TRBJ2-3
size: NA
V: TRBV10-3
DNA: TGTGCCATCAGTGCGAGGCGGGGGGTCCCTACAGATACGCAGTATTTT
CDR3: CAISARRGVPTDTQYF

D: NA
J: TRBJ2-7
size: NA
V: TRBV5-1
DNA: TGCGCCAGCAGCTTGGACAGGCCCTTTACCTACGAGCAGTACTTC
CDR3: CASSLDRPFTYEQYF

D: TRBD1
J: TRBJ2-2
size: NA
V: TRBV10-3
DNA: TGTGCCATCAGCAACCCGGGACAGGGTTTCGGAGAGCTGTTTTTT
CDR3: CAISNPGQGFGELFF

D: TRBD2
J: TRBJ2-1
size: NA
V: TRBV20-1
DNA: TGCAGTGCCATCCCCCGGGGCAGCGGGAGGGCATATGAGCAGTTCTTC
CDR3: CSAIPRGSGRAYEQFF

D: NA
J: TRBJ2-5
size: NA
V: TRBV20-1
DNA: TGCAGTGCTATATTCCCGGCGGCCCAGTACTTC
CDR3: CSAIFPAAQYF

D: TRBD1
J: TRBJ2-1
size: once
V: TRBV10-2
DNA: TGCGCCAGCAGTGAGTTGACCGGGACAGGTTACAATGAGCAGTTCTTC
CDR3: CASSELTGTGYNEQFF

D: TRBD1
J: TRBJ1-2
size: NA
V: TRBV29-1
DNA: TGCAGCGTTGGGAACCTGGGACAGGGAGGGCATGGCTACACCTTC
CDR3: CSVGNLGQGGHGYTF

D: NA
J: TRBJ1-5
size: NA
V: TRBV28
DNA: TGTGCCAGCACCGAGGACAGCTATAGCAATCAGCCCCAGCATTTT
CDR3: CASTEDSYSNQPQHF

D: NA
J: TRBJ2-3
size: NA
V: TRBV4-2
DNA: TGTGCCAGCAGCCCCGACAGCACTACCGATACGCAGTATTTT
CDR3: CASSPDSTTDTQYF

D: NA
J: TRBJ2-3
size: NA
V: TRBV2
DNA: TGTGCCAGCAGTGAATTGCAGGGAGATACGCAGTATTTT
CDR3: CASSELQGDTQYF

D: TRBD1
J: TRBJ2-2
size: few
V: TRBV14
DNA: TGTGCCAGCAGCCTTCGGACAGGGGGATCCGGGGAGCTGTTTTTT
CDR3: CASSLRTGGSGELFF

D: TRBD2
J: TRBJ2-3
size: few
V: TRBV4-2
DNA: TGTGCCAGCAGCCAAGAAGGACTAGCGGGCACAGATACGCAGTATTTT
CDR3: CASSQEGLAGTDTQYF